A single sample gave rise to the 28 T cell receptor beta chains below, sequenced in a study of blood T cell repertoires in COVID-19. The table came from immunoSEQ multiplex PCR; TCRdb's copy has only in-frame clones and leaves some out. This table has fewer than 350,000 clones, approximately 80% appearing once. Sequencing was carried out using peripheral blood. The receptor set was obtained from a woman aged 55-75 years with active or convalescent COVID-19.

This clone was counted only a few times. CDR3 nucleotides: TGCGCCAGCAGCTTGGGGGCAGCCTCCTACGAGCAGTACTTC. As protein: CASSLGAASYEQYF. The chain couples TRBV5-1 to TRBJ2-7; D remains unclear. Trimming removed 0 bases from V and 0 bases from J, with 7 bases in between. Germline lookup yields CDR1 SGHRS and CDR2 YFSETQ. The CDR3 runs to 14 residues.

This chain joins TRBV6-5 and TRBJ1-1; weak D call: TRBD1 (6 bases). Germline V gives CDR1 MNHEY, CDR2 SVGAGI. The CDR3 contains 12 residues. With 10 bases removed from V and 7 bases from J, the gap between germline ends came to 16 bases. Here the CDR3 reads CATRGQPGEAFF. CDR3 coding DNA: TGTGCCACCAGGGGTCAGCCGGGTGAAGCTTTCTTT.

The rearrangement links TRBV6-5 to TRBJ2-7, with D possibly being TRBD1 (6 bases). CDR3 length: 13 amino acids. The germline gives CDR1 MNHEY, CDR2 SVGAGI. V dropped 6 bases and J dropped 2 bases, with 11 bases sitting between them. The CDR3 spells CASSRDTTYEQYF. The CDR3 DNA reads as TGTGCCAGCAGCCGGGACACTACCTACGAGCAGTACTTC.

The chain links TRBV7-9 to TRBJ1-1, with a weak D call TRBD1 (6 bases). The V gene lost 5 bases and the J gene lost 1 base, with 11 bases spanning the gap. CDR1 is SEHNR, CDR2 FQNEAQ, per germline (reference sequence). CDR3 length: 14 residues. The CDR3 protein is CASSPWGQNTEAFF. In nucleotides, the CDR3 is TGTGCCAGCAGCCCGTGGGGACAGAACACTGAAGCTTTCTTT. Full variable domain (missing parts from reference TRBV7-9 and TRBJ1-1): DTGVSQNPRHKITKRGQNVTFRCDPISEHNRLYWYRQTLGQGPEFLTYFQNEAQLEKSRLLSDRFSAERPKGSFSTLEIQRTEQGDSAMYLCASSPWGQNTEAFFGQGTRLTVV.

CDR3 coding DNA: TGTGCCAGCAGTGACCTGACAGGGCGCGCGAACACCGGGGAGCTGTTTTTT. Translation gives CASSDLTGRANTGELFF. The chain combines TRBV6-1 with TRBJ2-2; TRBD1 agrees at 7 bases. Germline V CDR1 and CDR2: MNHNS, SASEGT. Trimming removed 3 bases from V and 0 bases from J; junction bases left unmatched: 7. The CDR3 covers 17 residues.

This chain connects TRBV21-1 to TRBJ2-5; the table calls TRBD1, which could not be checked here. TRBV21-1 is recorded as a pseudogene. The CDR3 is 10 residues long. The CDR3 sequence is CAGRFWTQYF. CDR3 coding DNA: TGTGCCGGCCGATTCTGGACCCAGTACTTC.

This chain uses TRBV4-1 with TRBJ1-2; D is ambiguous. The V end lost 3 bases, the J end lost 5 bases, and 16 bases lay between the germline ends. The length of the CDR3 is 15 residues. The germline V gene has CDR1 MGHRA and CDR2 YSYEKL. The CDR3 reads CASSQAEGAQYGYTF. Written as DNA, the CDR3 is TGCGCCAGCAGCCAGGCGGAGGGCGCTCAATATGGCTACACCTTC.

The chain employs TRBV5-1 and TRBJ2-7; 14 positions agree with TRBD2. Germline-derived CDR1 and CDR2 are SGHRS and YFSETQ. With V trimmed by 3 bases and J by 0 bases, 8 bases remained unmatched. The CDR3 runs 18 residues. CDR3 sequence (DNA): TGCGCCAGCAGCTCGGGGGGGACTAGCGGGGGCCCCTCCTACGAGCAGTACTTC. It codes for CASSSGGTSGGPSYEQYF. Looking up the rest from reference TRBV5-1 and TRBJ2-7 gives the full variable domain: KAGVTQTPRYLIKTRGQQVTLSCSPISGHRSVSWYQQTPGQGLQFLFEYFSETQRNKGNFPGRFSGRQFSNSRSEMNVSTLELGDSALYLCASSSGGTSGGPSYEQYFGPGTRLTVT.

The chain recombines TRBV3-1 (or the pseudogene TRBV3-2) with TRBJ2-5; 8 nucleotides align to TRBD2. The CDR3 is made up of 16 amino acids. Germline V gene sequence: CDR1 LGHDT, CDR2 YNNKEL (reference sequence). V was clipped by 1 base and J by 4 bases; unmatched bases: 8. CDR3 loop: CASSQGGTSGLETQYF. The CDR3 coding sequence is TGTGCCAGCAGCCAAGGAGGTACTAGCGGATTAGAGACCCAGTACTTC.

This rearrangement joins TRBV11-3 to TRBJ2-2; 8 nucleotides agree with TRBD2. V dropped 2 bases and J dropped 1; count of bases not matched to a gene: 9. In germline, CDR1 is SGHNT, CDR2 YENEEA. CDR3 length: 18 residues. CDR3 region: CASSLLLLAGENTGELFF. The CDR3 DNA reads TGTGCCAGCAGCTTACTATTGCTAGCGGGCGAGAACACCGGGGAGCTGTTTTTT.

V usage is TRBV21-1 and J usage is TRBJ1-2. TRBV21-1 is a pseudogene segment. The CDR3 length is 16 residues. CDR3 sequence reads: CASSKNGFPDYYGYTF. Written as DNA, the CDR3 is TGTGCCAGCAGCAAAAATGGGTTCCCGGACTATTATGGCTACACCTTC.

The gene calls are TRBV7-8 and TRBJ2-3, with a possible D match to TRBD1 (5 bases). In germline, CDR1 is SGHVS, CDR2 FQNEAQ. Trimming shortened V by 7 bases and J by 1 base, and 18 bases separated the two germline ends. CDR3 length: 16 amino acids. CDR3 loop: CASTTPRGVRTDTQYF. CDR3 DNA sequence: TGTGCCAGCACCACTCCTAGGGGTGTCCGCACAGATACGCAGTATTTT.

The rearrangement uses TRBV27 and TRBJ1-4, with a possible D match to TRBD1 (5 bases). The germline V gene encodes CDR1 MNHEY and CDR2 SMNVEV (reference sequence). The CDR3 is 15 residues long. V was clipped by 0 bases and J by 8 bases, with 13 bases between them. The CDR3 coding sequence is TGTGCCAGCAGTTTATCGGACCAGGGTCAAGAAAAACTGTTTTTT. Its protein product is CASSLSDQGQEKLFF.

The V call is TRBV19, the J call TRBJ1-2; D is unclear. This CDR3 has 12 residues. Germline V gene data show CDR1 as LNHDA and CDR2 as SQIVND (reference sequence). The V end lost 7 bases, the J end lost 3 bases, and 9 bases lay between the germline ends. The CDR3 is CASKVRDYGYTF. The DNA of the CDR3 is TGTGCCAGTAAGGTGCGGGACTATGGCTACACCTTC.

This clone was seen once. The rearrangement uses TRBV3-1 (or the pseudogene TRBV3-2) and TRBJ2-5; D gene uncertain. This CDR3 has 12 amino acids. V was cut by 0 bases and J by 5 bases, with 4 bases left in between. Germline V CDR1 and CDR2: LGHDT, YNNKEL (reference sequence). In DNA form, the CDR3 reads TGTGCCAGCAGCCAAGAGGAGGAGACCCAGTACTTC. This encodes CASSQEEETQYF.

The chain combines TRBV11-2 with TRBJ2-5; 8 bases match TRBD2. V trimming: 10 bases; J trimming: 5 bases; junction bases outside the gene matches: 9. CDR3 length: 13 residues. The germline gives CDR1 SGHAT, CDR2 FQNNGV. The CDR3 nucleotides are TGTGCCACGGCCGGGGGGGCCGGGGAGACCCAGTACTTC. Encoded protein: CATAGGAGETQYF.

This chain links TRBV19 with TRBJ1-5; 7 nucleotides line up with TRBD1. This CDR3 is 14 amino acids long. J was trimmed by 5 bases and V by 1 base; bases with no gene match: 2. Germline values: CDR1 LNHDA, CDR2 SQIVND (reference sequence). The DNA for the CDR3 is TGTGCCAGTAGTATAGCGGGACAGTATCAGCCCCAGCATTTT. Translating gives CASSIAGQYQPQHF.

Of note for this clone: This specimen includes other DNA sequences encoding the same CDR3. The chain couples TRBV7-2 to TRBJ2-2, with TRBD2 matching 13 bases. The germline gives CDR1 SGHTA, CDR2 FQGNSA. The CDR3 is 15 residues long. Trimming cost V 4 bases and J 6 bases; bases outside gene matches: 2. CDR3 amino acids: CASSSGTSGAGELFF. The CDR3 coding sequence is TGTGCCAGCAGCTCCGGGACTAGCGGGGCCGGGGAGCTGTTTTTT.

The genes are TRBV3-1 (or the pseudogene TRBV3-2) and TRBJ2-5, with 8 bases matching TRBD2. With 3 bases clipped from V and 2 bases from J, the junction kept 8 bases outside the gene matches. The germline gives CDR1 LGHDT, CDR2 YNNKEL (reference sequence). The CDR3 is 16 residues long. For the CDR3, the DNA is TGTGCCAGCAGCCATTCAGCGGGGGTAACTCAAGAGACCCAGTACTTC. This sequence encodes CASSHSAGVTQETQYF.

J is TRBJ1-1 and V is TRBV15, with D perhaps matching TRBD1 (6 bases). The CDR3 loop spans 17 amino acids. V gave up 0 bases and J gave up 1 base, with 15 bases separating them. Germline assignment: CDR1 LNHNV and CDR2 YYDKDF (reference sequence). DNA of the CDR3: TGTGCCACCAGCAGAGATTGGCGGGGGGCAGGGAACACTGAAGCTTTCTTT. The encoded protein is CATSRDWRGAGNTEAFF.

J is TRBJ2-2 and V is TRBV2; TRBD1 might be the D (5 bases). Germline V gene data show CDR1 as SNHLY and CDR2 as FYNNEI. The CDR3 has 16 residues. Trimming left V 0 bases short and J 5 bases short, with 13 bases between. The CDR3 region has the DNA TGTGCCAGCAGTGAAGCGACAGACTTATCTACCGGGGAGCTGTTTTTT. As protein: CASSEATDLSTGELFF.

This clone was seen only a few times. The CDR3 spells CASRPRTGKTEAFF. The CDR3 region has the DNA TGTGCCAGCAGACCCCGGACAGGAAAGACTGAAGCTTTCTTT. This chain links TRBV6-5 with TRBJ1-1, with 7 bases aligning to TRBD1. The CDR3 runs 14 residues. V lost 6 bases, J lost 5 bases, and 9 bases stayed unmatched. Germline-derived CDR1 and CDR2 are MNHEY and SVGAGI.

The chain carries TRBV7-2 and TRBJ2-1, with 8 bases matching TRBD2. The V and J ends lost 4 bases and 4 bases, in that order; junction bases with no gene match: 9. The germline V gene encodes CDR1 SGHTA and CDR2 FQGNSA. This CDR3 is built from 16 residues. The CDR3 region is CASSSASSGTYNEQFF. DNA of the CDR3: TGTGCCAGCAGCTCAGCCAGTAGCGGGACGTACAATGAGCAGTTCTTC.

The rearrangement uses TRBV7-6 and TRBJ2-1, with 10 positions matching TRBD2. Trimming removed 0 bases from V and 6 bases from J; junction bases left unmatched: 5. This CDR3 is 16 amino acids long. Germline CDR1 SGHVS, CDR2 FNYEAQ. For the CDR3, the DNA is TGTGCCAGCAGCTTAGCGGCTAGCGGGGGTATCAATGAGCAGTTCTTC. Translating it yields CASSLAASGGINEQFF.

The chain joins TRBV12-1 to TRBJ1-2. TRBV12-1 is classified as a pseudogene. This CDR3 has 16 residues. The CDR3 protein is CASSFENWLPNYGYTF. Here the CDR3 DNA reads TGTGCCAGCAGCTTTGAAAACTGGTTGCCCAACTATGGCTACACCTTC.

This clone has only a few counts. This CDR3 is also generated by other DNA sequences in the sample. The chain links TRBV9 to TRBJ1-1; 11 bases are a match to TRBD1. The CDR3 extends over 17 amino acids. Looked up from germline, CDR1 is SGDLS and CDR2 is YYNGEE. Trimming removed 4 bases from V and 4 bases from J; junction bases left unmatched: 12. The CDR3 loop is CASSPRDRGAWGTEAFF. The CDR3 DNA reads as TGTGCCAGCAGCCCCCGGGACAGGGGGGCGTGGGGCACTGAAGCTTTCTTT.

The chain uses TRBV25-1 and TRBJ2-3, with TRBD2 matching 7 bases. This CDR3 region has 12 residues. Germline assignment: CDR1 MGHDK and CDR2 SYGVNS. V lost 5 bases to trimming and J lost 4 bases; unmatched junction nucleotides: 0. The CDR3 DNA reads as TGTGCCAGCAGTAGCGGGGCAGATACGCAGTATTTT. Amino acid sequence: CASSSGADTQYF.

DNA of the CDR3: TGTGCCAGCAGCTCCGGCCAGGACAGGGGTCAAGAGACCCAGTACTTC. It yields the protein CASSSGQDRGQETQYF. This chain uses TRBV6-2 or TRBV6-3 with TRBJ2-5; 9 bases match TRBD1. The CDR3 totals 16 residues. The germline CDR1 and CDR2 sequences are MNHEY and SVGEGT. V lost 6 bases and J lost 2; bases outside the gene matches: 10.